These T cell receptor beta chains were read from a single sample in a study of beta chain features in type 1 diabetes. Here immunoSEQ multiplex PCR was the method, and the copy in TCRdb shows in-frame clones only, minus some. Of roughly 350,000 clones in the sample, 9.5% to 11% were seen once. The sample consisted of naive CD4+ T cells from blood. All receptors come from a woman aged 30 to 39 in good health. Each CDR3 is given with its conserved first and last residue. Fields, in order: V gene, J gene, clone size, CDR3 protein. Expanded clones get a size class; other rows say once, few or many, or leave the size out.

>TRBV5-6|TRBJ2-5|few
CASSSTGVQETQYF
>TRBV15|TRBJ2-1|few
CATSGLQGLAAYNEQFF
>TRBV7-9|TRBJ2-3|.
CASSGQGPADTQYF
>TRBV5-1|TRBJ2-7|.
CASSEELPTYEQYF
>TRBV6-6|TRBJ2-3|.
CASSTVDTQYF
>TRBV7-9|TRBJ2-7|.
CASSSGTGLLAYEQYF
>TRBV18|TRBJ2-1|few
CASSTRTSELNEQFF
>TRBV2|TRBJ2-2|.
CASSDVQGAGTGELFF
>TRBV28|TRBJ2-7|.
CASSYGTIYEQYF
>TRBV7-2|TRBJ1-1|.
CASSSGVRSTEAFF
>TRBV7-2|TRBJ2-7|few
CASSFGRGTYEQYF
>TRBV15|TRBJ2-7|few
CATSRSTSRGYEQYF
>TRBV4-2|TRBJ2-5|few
CASSQASKGLVRQETQYF
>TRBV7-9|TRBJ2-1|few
CASSLMDLNEQFF
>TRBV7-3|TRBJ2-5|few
CASSLTPTTNQETQYF
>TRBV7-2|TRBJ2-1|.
CASSLVGNNEQFF
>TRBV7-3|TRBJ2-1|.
CASSPRGRGPYKGASYNEQFF
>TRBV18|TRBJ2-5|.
CASSPLAGGQQETQYF
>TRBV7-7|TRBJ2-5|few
CASSSDIQETQYF
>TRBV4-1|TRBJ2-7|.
CASSPNPPGQGYEQYF
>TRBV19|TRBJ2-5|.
CASSTRRWQGGQETQYF
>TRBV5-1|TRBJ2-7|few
CASSLGAGTGNYEQYF
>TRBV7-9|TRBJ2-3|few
CASSWGTSGIGDTQYF
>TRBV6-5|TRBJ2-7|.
CASSYSPGTVDYEQYF
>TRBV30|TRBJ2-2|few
CAWRGQGDTGELFF
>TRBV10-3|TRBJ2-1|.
CAIGAQGGGNYNEQFF
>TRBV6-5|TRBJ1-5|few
CASSYDRGEPQHF
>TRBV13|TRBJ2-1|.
CASSPGLAGGSYNEQFF
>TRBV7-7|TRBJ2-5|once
CASSQDRHQETQYF
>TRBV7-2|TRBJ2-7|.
CASSTRPRQGSYEQYF
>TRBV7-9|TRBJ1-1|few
CASSMLGDRVNTEAFF
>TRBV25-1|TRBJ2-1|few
CASSDSSGTSGSYNEQFF
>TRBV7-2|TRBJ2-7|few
CASSSPLLATTYEQYF
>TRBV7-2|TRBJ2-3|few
CASSYGTGLTDTQYF
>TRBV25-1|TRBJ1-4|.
CASSEWGQGSEKLFF
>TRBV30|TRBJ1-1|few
CAWNYRFSEAFF
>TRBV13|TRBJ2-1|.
CASSTGTTYNEQFF
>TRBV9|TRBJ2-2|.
CASSVEGNGELFF
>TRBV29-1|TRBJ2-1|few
CSVRDTSYNEQFF
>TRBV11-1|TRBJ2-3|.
CASSLVGLAGTDTQYF
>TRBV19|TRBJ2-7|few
CASSQGTSGAYEQYF
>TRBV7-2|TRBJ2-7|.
CASSLTPRGIAYEQYF
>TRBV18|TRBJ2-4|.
CASSPVSGRLAKNIQYF
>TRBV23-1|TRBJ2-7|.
CASSHSDRGLYPYYEQYF
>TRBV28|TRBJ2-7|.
CASLPTGGTYEQYF
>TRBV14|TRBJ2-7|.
CASSQDMGGSEQYF
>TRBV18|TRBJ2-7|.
CASSPLSTSGSFEQYF
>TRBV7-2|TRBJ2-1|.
CASSFTGYNEQFF
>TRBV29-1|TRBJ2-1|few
CSGAGPNEQFF
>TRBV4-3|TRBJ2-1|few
CASSQRLAGLNDEQFF
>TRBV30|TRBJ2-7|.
CAYQQSSYEQYF
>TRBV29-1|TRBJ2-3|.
CSVDGRGGTDTQYF
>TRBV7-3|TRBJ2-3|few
CASSTSGTRSLDTQYF
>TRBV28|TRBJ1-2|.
CASSLDRVHGYTF
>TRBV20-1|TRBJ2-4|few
CSARYRIQYF
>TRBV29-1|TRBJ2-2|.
CSARRASNTGELFF
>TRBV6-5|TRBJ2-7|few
CASRGTGTGYEQYF
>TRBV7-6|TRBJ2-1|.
CASSSPRGGREGEQFF